This TCR beta chain was captured by sequencing in a study of T cell responses to AZD1222 COVID-19 vaccine. Generated by immunoSEQ multiplex PCR, the TCRdb table keeps only in-frame clones and is missing some. The profile shows fewer than 150,000 clones, 85% to 95% of them singletons. This CDR3 has 14 amino acids. Germline V gives CDR1 MNHEY, CDR2 SVGAGI. The V end was cut by 8 bases, the J end by 4 bases, with 16 bases between. Analyses pooled second doses at about 4 or about 12 weeks. Study-wide points: Only a handful of AZD1222 recipients, several in all, had baseline seropositivity. No repertoire was sampled before or during the peak T cell response, only after it. Donors skewed white British and female; clonal diversity was possibly underestimated.

With respect to this clone: Its antigen remains unknown.

This sample comprised peripheral blood, obtained 28 days after the second AZD1222 dose. The chain couples TRBV6-5 to TRBJ2-3; perhaps TRBD1 as D (6 bases). This TCR was sampled from an adult who received the AZD1222 COVID-19 vaccine. The CDR3 nucleotides are TGTGCCAGCCGGACAGTTGGGCTTGCAGATACGCAGTATTTT. Translating it yields CASRTVGLADTQYF.